These T cell receptor beta chains were read from a single sample in a study of blood T cell repertoires in COVID-19. Measured with immunoSEQ multiplex PCR; TCRdb has only the in-frame clones, and not every one. The sample has about 50,000 clones, more than 70% seen once. Sequencing was carried out using peripheral blood. These TCRs come from a human donor in a cohort sampled during active COVID-19. CDR3s leave out the opening cysteine and the closing phenylalanine or tryptophan. The order of the fields is V gene, J gene, CDR3 protein.

v_call: TRBV6-4; j_call: TRBJ2-7; cdr3_aa: ATGGGYFTYEQY
v_call: TRBV10-3; j_call: TRBJ1-2; cdr3_aa: AIRPTGNYGYT
v_call: TRBV6-5; j_call: TRBJ1-4; cdr3_aa: ASTDSRERYEKLF
v_call: TRBV7-2; j_call: TRBJ2-1; cdr3_aa: ASKRDSHNEQF
v_call: TRBV28; j_call: TRBJ1-1; cdr3_aa: ASSLWGGATEAF
v_call: TRBV28; j_call: TRBJ2-7; cdr3_aa: ASRVAGTYEQY
v_call: TRBV20-1; j_call: TRBJ2-7; cdr3_aa: SASDNNEQY
v_call: TRBV18; j_call: TRBJ1-2; cdr3_aa: ASSPSQNYGYT
v_call: TRBV10-2; j_call: TRBJ2-2; cdr3_aa: ASSVPRASGGAGTTGELF
v_call: TRBV28; j_call: TRBJ1-1; cdr3_aa: ASSLSGVAEAF
v_call: TRBV12-3/TRBV12-4; j_call: TRBJ1-5; cdr3_aa: ASSLHRSQPQH
v_call: TRBV5-1; j_call: TRBJ2-3; cdr3_aa: ASSLDGLSNTDTQY
v_call: TRBV6-2/TRBV6-3; j_call: TRBJ1-5; cdr3_aa: ASSYSKAGQGGQPQH
v_call: TRBV24-1; j_call: TRBJ2-1; cdr3_aa: ATSDPSAGGAGRANDEQF
v_call: TRBV29-1; j_call: TRBJ1-2; cdr3_aa: SVQTGGSNYGYT
v_call: TRBV7-3; j_call: TRBJ1-1; cdr3_aa: ASTYQGSGSTEAF
v_call: TRBV11-3; j_call: TRBJ2-7; cdr3_aa: ASSLGGAGPHNYEQY
v_call: TRBV6-2/TRBV6-3; j_call: TRBJ2-6; cdr3_aa: ASSPGFTHVLT
v_call: TRBV6-4; j_call: TRBJ2-3; cdr3_aa: ASTLRERELVKEY
v_call: TRBV2; j_call: TRBJ2-5; cdr3_aa: ASSATRGQETQY
v_call: TRBV9; j_call: TRBJ1-6; cdr3_aa: ASSSTGTENSPLH
v_call: TRBV5-1; j_call: TRBJ1-1; cdr3_aa: ASSSLDRRDLAF
v_call: TRBV28; j_call: TRBJ2-7; cdr3_aa: ASSPGDHYEQY
v_call: TRBV5-1; j_call: TRBJ1-2; cdr3_aa: ASSLVLSGHGYT
v_call: TRBV13; j_call: TRBJ2-4; cdr3_aa: ASSLGHRGQNIQY
v_call: TRBV6-5; j_call: TRBJ1-1; cdr3_aa: ASSYSAGLNTEAF
v_call: TRBV5-1; j_call: TRBJ2-1; cdr3_aa: ASSYFPGQSEVGYNEQF
v_call: TRBV5-1; j_call: TRBJ1-1; cdr3_aa: ASSLVMNTEAF
v_call: TRBV11-3; j_call: TRBJ1-1; cdr3_aa: ASSLDLYFMNTEAF
v_call: TRBV6-5; j_call: TRBJ1-2; cdr3_aa: ASRPETRGPGYT
v_call: TRBV30; j_call: TRBJ1-3; cdr3_aa: AWRKGGNTIY
v_call: TRBV18; j_call: TRBJ1-1; cdr3_aa: ASSPDRGRDTEAF
v_call: TRBV7-2; j_call: TRBJ1-6; cdr3_aa: ASSLVGPGSYNSPLH
v_call: TRBV6-6; j_call: TRBJ2-7; cdr3_aa: ASNLDYLYEQY
v_call: TRBV6-5; j_call: TRBJ2-7; cdr3_aa: ASSSGLAGGPYEQY
v_call: TRBV27; j_call: TRBJ1-4; cdr3_aa: ASSPGGGYGEKLF
v_call: TRBV29-1; j_call: TRBJ2-1; cdr3_aa: SNRLAGGPNEQF
v_call: TRBV30; j_call: TRBJ2-7; cdr3_aa: AWSWFSSSYEQY
v_call: TRBV29-1; j_call: TRBJ2-7; cdr3_aa: SVEGSSYEQY
v_call: TRBV5-6; j_call: TRBJ1-5; cdr3_aa: ASSSLNQPQH
v_call: TRBV28; j_call: TRBJ2-1; cdr3_aa: ASSLGQDSYNEQF
v_call: TRBV6-5; j_call: TRBJ2-7; cdr3_aa: ASSSGSYEQY
v_call: TRBV4-1; j_call: TRBJ2-1; cdr3_aa: ASRLAGGRYNEQF
v_call: TRBV2; j_call: TRBJ2-1; cdr3_aa: ASRASGSSYNEQF
v_call: TRBV7-8; j_call: TRBJ2-7; cdr3_aa: ASSRLAGGSYEQY
v_call: TRBV2; j_call: TRBJ2-2; cdr3_aa: ASRPSGANTGELF
v_call: TRBV28; j_call: TRBJ2-7; cdr3_aa: ASSLPLGLAGPYEQY
v_call: TRBV3-1/TRBV3-2; j_call: TRBJ2-1; cdr3_aa: ASSRGTSGSRYNEQF
v_call: TRBV9; j_call: TRBJ2-3; cdr3_aa: ASTSGRAPDTQY
v_call: TRBV4-2; j_call: TRBJ2-3; cdr3_aa: ASSQDAAGVADTQY
v_call: TRBV6-5; j_call: TRBJ1-1; cdr3_aa: ASSRDAGDWTEAF
v_call: TRBV27; j_call: TRBJ1-2; cdr3_aa: ASSLRGVNYGYT